The 31 T cell receptor beta chains in this list originate from one sample, sequenced in a study of T-cell memory formation after mild COVID-19. TCRdb called the 5' RACE reads again in MiXCR, with one record for every CDR3 protein. This sample has hundreds of thousands of distinct CDR3 sequences, with over 15% found just once. Sequencing input: PBMCs or a T cell subset sorted from them (not recorded which). These TCRs come from an adult woman who had mild COVID-19 (a few samples of this study predate the infection). Cell type and time point are not known.

J is TRBJ2-1 and V is TRBV4-3; TRBD2 agrees at 15 bases. The CDR3 is 17 residues long. The V segment lost 5 bases and the J segment 8 bases; nucleotides outside the gene matches: 10. Germline lookup yields CDR1 LGHNA and CDR2 YSLEER. In nucleotides, the CDR3 is TGCGCCAGCAGCACGCGGACTAGCGGGGGGGGATCCTATGAGCAGTTCTTC. Protein: CASSTRTSGGGSYEQFF.

The V and J genes are TRBV12-3 or TRBV12-4 and TRBJ1-2; TRBD1 aligns across 9 bases. The CDR3 loop spans 14 amino acids. Germline trimming cut 6 bases from V and 4 bases from J; bases unmatched to any gene: 6. Written as DNA, the CDR3 is TGTGCCAGCAGACAGGGGGCTCGGGTCTATGGCTACACCTTC. Translating it yields CASRQGARVYGYTF.

This clonotype has more than one count but fewer than ten. This rearrangement joins TRBV10-3 to TRBJ2-1; perhaps TRBD2 as D (5 bases). This CDR3 has 16 residues. The ends were cut back, 0 bases at V and 3 bases at J, with 12 bases in the middle. Germline values: CDR1 ENHRY, CDR2 SYGVKD. In DNA, the CDR3 is TGTGCCATCAGTGAGTCGATCGGGGAAGTCTACAATGAGCAGTTCTTC. As protein: CAISESIGEVYNEQFF.

The genes are TRBV9 and TRBJ2-7; 7 bases align to TRBD2. The CDR3 consists of 14 residues. V lost 3 bases, J lost 2 bases, and 5 bases stayed unmatched. CDR1 is SGDLS, CDR2 YYNGEE, per germline. The CDR3 is CASSGEGVTYEQYF. The CDR3 DNA follows: TGTGCCAGCAGCGGGGAGGGAGTCACCTACGAGCAGTACTTC.

The V gene is TRBV6-1, the J gene TRBJ2-7, with D possibly being TRBD1 (5 bases). CDR1 is MNHNS and CDR2 is SASEGT in the germline V gene. V dropped 4 bases and J dropped 3 bases, with 7 bases sitting between them. This CDR3 has 12 residues. The CDR3 coding sequence is TGTGCCAGCAGTGTAGGGGTCTACGAGCAGTACTTC. Amino acids: CASSVGVYEQYF.

Here the CDR3 reads CASSPSSGGVSEQYF. The CDR3 coding sequence is TGTGCCAGCAGCCCCAGTAGCGGGGGGGTCTCGGAGCAGTACTTC. The chain combines TRBV7-3 with TRBJ2-7; 11 bases agree with TRBD2. The CDR3 is 15 residues long. Germline V gene data show CDR1 as SGHTA and CDR2 as FQGTGA. V trimming: 5 bases; J trimming: 7 bases; junction bases outside the gene matches: 10.

V and J are TRBV12-3 or TRBV12-4 and TRBJ1-1; D might be TRBD1 (5 bases). V shed 3 bases and J shed 4 bases, with 12 bases lying between them. The CDR3 runs 14 residues. Written as DNA, the CDR3 is TGTGCCAGCAGTTTCTCAGGGCTGGGCACTGAAGCTTTCTTT. Protein sequence: CASSFSGLGTEAFF.

The chain employs TRBV5-5 and TRBJ2-5; D possibly corresponds to TRBD1 (7 bases). This CDR3 is built from 16 residues. CDR1 is SGHKS and CDR2 is YYEKEE in the germline V gene (reference sequence). V was cut by 0 bases and J by 1 base, with 13 bases left in between. The CDR3: CASSLGLGGGQETQYF. In DNA, the CDR3 is TGTGCCAGCAGCTTGGGACTAGGGGGCGGCCAAGAGACCCAGTACTTC.

In this sample, this clonotype turned up a few times. This chain uses TRBV5-5 with TRBJ1-4; 9 bases line up with TRBD1. This CDR3 has 16 amino acids. Germline V CDR1 and CDR2: SGHKS, YYEKEE (reference sequence). V lost 4 bases to trimming and J lost 8 bases; unmatched junction nucleotides: 12. The CDR3 loop reads CASSALPTGGEEKLFF. The CDR3 region has the DNA TGTGCCAGCAGCGCCTTGCCGACAGGGGGTGAAGAAAAACTGTTTTTT.

The CDR3 bases are TGTGCCAGCAGTTTACAGGGGTTCTATGGCTACACCTTC. This codes for CASSLQGFYGYTF. The chain combines TRBV12-3 or TRBV12-4 with TRBJ1-2; tentative D call: TRBD1 (6 bases). The V end was cut by 2 bases, the J end by 4 bases, with 8 bases between. This CDR3 region has 13 residues.

Concerning this clonotype: This may be a read error: a much more frequent sequence differs by one nucleotide. The CDR3 reads CASRGTPYEQYF. The CDR3 nucleotides are TGTGCCAGCAGGGGGACACCCTACGAGCAGTACTTC. This chain links TRBV27 with TRBJ2-7; TRBD1 is a possible D gene (6 bases). V lost 6 bases and J lost 2, with 8 bases in between. CDR3 length equals 12 residues. Germline values: CDR1 MNHEY, CDR2 SMNVEV (reference sequence).

The gene calls are TRBV13 and TRBJ2-2; D remains unclear. V lost 3 bases, J lost 6 bases, and 5 bases lay in between. CDR1 is PRHDT, CDR2 FYEKMQ, per germline (reference sequence). This CDR3 region has 12 residues. The CDR3, as DNA: TGTGCCAGCAGCTTTCTTTCCGGGGAGCTGTTTTTT. Residues: CASSFLSGELFF.

This clonotype was seen repeatedly, ten times or more. The conserved final phenylalanine or tryptophan is absent from the CDR3, which likely points to a read error. No DNA is shown, since the ends of the CDR3 on it are uncertain; the CDR3 is the one TCRdb lists. The J gene is TRBJ2-1, the V gene TRBV18; the table names TRBD1, a call not compared with the DNA. Inclusive of both ends, the CDR3 amounts to 15 amino acids. Germline V CDR1 and CDR2: KGHSH, LQKENI. This chain's CDR3 is CASSQRQRLIYLLRL.

J is TRBJ1-2 and V is TRBV4-3; 7 positions agree with TRBD1. Trimming cost V 1 base and J 4 bases; bases outside gene matches: 6. CDR3 length: 15 residues. Germline CDR1 and CDR2: LGHNA and YSLEER. The CDR3 sequence: CASSQGETGFYGYTF. CDR3 DNA sequence: TGCGCCAGCAGCCAAGGGGAGACAGGGTTCTATGGCTACACCTTC.

The rearrangement uses TRBV4-3 and TRBJ2-1; 7 bases map to TRBD2. The CDR3 totals 15 residues. Germline assignment: CDR1 LGHNA and CDR2 YSLEER. V was clipped by 5 bases and J by 8 bases; unmatched bases: 12. CDR3 DNA: TGCGCCAGCAGCGCCGGACTAGGACCGACGGATGAGCAGTTCTTC. The encoded protein is CASSAGLGPTDEQFF.

This clonotype was found a few times. The chain combines TRBV2 with TRBJ2-7; D assignment may be TRBD1 or TRBD2 (6 bases each). CDR1 is SNHLY and CDR2 is FYNNEI in the germline V gene. V lost 7 bases and J 4 bases, leaving 17 bases between the germline ends. This CDR3 spans 14 amino acids. The CDR3 DNA follows: TGTGCCAGCATTGCTGGGGGGCAGCCTTACGAGCAGTACTTC. This sequence encodes CASIAGGQPYEQYF.

The J gene is TRBJ2-3, the V gene TRBV7-2; no clear D gene. V gave up 1 base and J gave up 5 bases, with 7 bases separating them. Germline CDR1 is SGHTA and CDR2 is FQGNSA. CDR3 length equals 13 residues. CDR3 in amino acids: CASSLVSLDTQYF. CDR3 coding DNA: TGTGCCAGCAGCTTAGTATCCTTAGATACGCAGTATTTT.

There are a few counts of this clonotype. The rearrangement links TRBV12-3 or TRBV12-4 to TRBJ2-2; tentative D call: TRBD1 (5 bases). The CDR3 is 14 amino acids. V lost 4 bases to trimming and J lost 5 bases, with 11 bases between them. The CDR3 region is CASSYFRDTGELFF. The CDR3 coding sequence is TGTGCCAGCAGTTATTTCAGGGATACCGGGGAGCTGTTTTTT.

CDR3 region: CASSVWSGGEGAHNEQYF. The CDR3 bases are TGTGCCAGCAGCGTATGGTCTGGCGGCGAGGGGGCGCATAACGAGCAGTACTTC. The chain links TRBV9 to TRBJ2-7; 7 positions match TRBD1. Germline CDR1 reads SGDLS; CDR2 reads YYNGEE. This CDR3 spans 18 amino acids. V gave up 1 base and J gave up 5 bases; unmatched junction bases: 18.

The chain is built from TRBV2 and TRBJ1-5; 11 positions match TRBD1. In germline, CDR1 is SNHLY, CDR2 FYNNEI. The V segment lost 5 bases and the J segment 6 bases; nucleotides outside the gene matches: 3. The CDR3 is 14 amino acids. The CDR3 DNA reads TGTGCCAGCAGTTGGGGACAGGGGGGTCAGCCCCAGCATTTT. This codes for CASSWGQGGQPQHF.

This clonotype has more than one count but fewer than ten. The CDR3 spells CASSPRALRGEQFF. In DNA, the CDR3 is TGTGCCAGCAGCCCCCGGGCCCTTCGCGGGGAGCAGTTCTTC. The chain joins TRBV3-1 to TRBJ2-1; a weak D match, TRBD2 (5 bases). This CDR3 is 14 amino acids long. Looked up from germline, CDR1 is LGHDT and CDR2 is YNNKEL (reference sequence). The V end lost 4 bases, the J end lost 10 bases, and 17 bases lay between the germline ends.

This chain joins TRBV7-8 and TRBJ2-3; 8 bases fit TRBD2. Germline V gene data show CDR1 as SGHVS and CDR2 as FQNEAQ. The CDR3 sequence is 15 residues long. V lost 0 bases and J lost 5; bases outside the gene matches: 4. CDR3 coding DNA: TGTGCCAGCAGCTTAGCCGGGGGGGCCCAAGATACGCAGTATTTT. Encoded protein: CASSLAGGAQDTQYF.

The chain is built from TRBV10-2 and TRBJ2-1, with a possible D match to TRBD2 (7 bases). V shed 10 bases and J shed 0 bases, with 28 bases lying between them. The CDR3 has 19 residues. Germline assignment: CDR1 WSHSY and CDR2 SAAADI. The CDR3 loop is CATVTRGGSSSTSYNEQFF. CDR3 coding DNA: TGCGCCACCGTAACCAGGGGCGGGAGTTCAAGTACCTCCTACAATGAGCAGTTCTTC.

The table lists this clonotype with a few counts. The rearrangement uses TRBV3-1 and TRBJ1-4; no clear D. This CDR3 has 15 residues. Trimming removed 5 bases at V and 0 bases at J, with 10 bases between. The germline V gene has CDR1 LGHDT and CDR2 YNNKEL (reference sequence). CDR3 protein: CASSFRGATNEKLFF. In DNA form, the CDR3 reads TGTGCCAGCAGCTTTCGAGGAGCAACTAATGAAAAACTGTTTTTT.

This clonotype was seen many times. The CDR3 protein is CASSLARYYEQYF. The CDR3 DNA reads TGTGCCAGCAGCTTAGCCCGGTACTACGAGCAGTACTTC. This chain uses TRBV7-2 with TRBJ2-7; D gene ambiguous. Germline CDR1 SGHTA, CDR2 FQGNSA. There are 13 residues in the CDR3. Trimming stripped 0 bases from V and 3 bases from J, with 6 bases between.

The chain combines TRBV2 with TRBJ1-6, with no clear D. The CDR3 covers 15 residues. Germline values: CDR1 SNHLY, CDR2 FYNNEI. The germline V and J ends were trimmed by 6 bases and 4 bases, with 13 bases remaining between them. As DNA, the CDR3 is TGTGCCAGCAGGGTGCAGGTGGGATATAATTCACCCCTCCACTTT. Its protein product is CASRVQVGYNSPLHF.

Only a few counts were recorded for this clonotype. The chain carries TRBV25-1 and TRBJ2-7; D is unresolved. Deletions cut 3 bases from V and 8 bases from J, with 8 bases between. CDR1 MGHDK and CDR2 SYGVNS come from the germline V gene. The CDR3 spans 11 residues. The CDR3 loop reads CASSDGAKQYF. The CDR3, as DNA: TGTGCCAGCAGTGATGGTGCGAAGCAGTACTTC.

This clonotype turned up a few times. The J gene is TRBJ1-2, the V gene TRBV5-5; D is perhaps TRBD1 (5 bases). The CDR3 is made up of 14 amino acids. Germline V gene lookup returns CDR1 SGHKS and CDR2 YYEKEE (reference sequence). With 0 bases removed from V and 7 bases from J, the gap between germline ends came to 13 bases. The CDR3 DNA reads TGTGCCAGCAGCTTGGGCAAGGGGTTTGTTGGCTACACCTTC. It translates to CASSLGKGFVGYTF.

This clonotype was picked up a small number of times. The V and J genes are TRBV5-1 and TRBJ1-5; a weak D match, TRBD1 (5 bases). The germline V gene has CDR1 SGHRS and CDR2 YFSETQ. Trimming removed 5 bases from V and 7 bases from J, with 13 bases in between. This CDR3 has 13 residues. Here the CDR3 reads CASSSVGGQPQHF. In nucleotides, the CDR3 is TGCGCCAGCAGTTCGGTGGGGGGACAGCCCCAGCATTTT.

The chain uses TRBV20-1 and TRBJ1-2, with D perhaps matching TRBD1 (5 bases). The CDR3 runs to 16 residues. CDR1 is DFQATT, CDR2 SNEGSKA, per germline (reference sequence). V lost 0 bases and J 3 bases, leaving 17 bases between the germline ends. CDR3 sequence (DNA): TGCAGTGCTAGAGATCTTTGGGCAGGGTCGCACTATGGCTACACCTTC. As protein: CSARDLWAGSHYGYTF.

J is TRBJ2-1 and V is TRBV9, with D maybe TRBD2 (6 bases). This CDR3 has 15 residues. Trimming left V 3 bases short and J 1 base short, with 11 bases between. Germline V gene sequence: CDR1 SGDLS, CDR2 YYNGEE. CDR3 DNA sequence: TGTGCCAGCAGCGGGGGAGGCTGGTCCTACAATGAGCAGTTCTTC. It specifies CASSGGGWSYNEQFF.